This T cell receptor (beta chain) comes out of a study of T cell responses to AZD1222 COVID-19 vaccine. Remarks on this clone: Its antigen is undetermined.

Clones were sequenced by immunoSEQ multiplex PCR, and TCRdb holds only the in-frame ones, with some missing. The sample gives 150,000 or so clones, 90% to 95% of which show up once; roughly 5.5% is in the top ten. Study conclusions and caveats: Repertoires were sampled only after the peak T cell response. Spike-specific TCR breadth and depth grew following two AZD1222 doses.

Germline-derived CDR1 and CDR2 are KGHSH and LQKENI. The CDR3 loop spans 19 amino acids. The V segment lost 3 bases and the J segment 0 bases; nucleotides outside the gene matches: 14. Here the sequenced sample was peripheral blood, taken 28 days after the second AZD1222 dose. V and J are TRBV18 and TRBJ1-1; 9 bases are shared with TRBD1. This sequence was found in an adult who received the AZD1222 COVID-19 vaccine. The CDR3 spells CASSPTRTPGQGMNTEAFF. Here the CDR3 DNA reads TGTGCCAGCTCACCTACACGCACTCCGGGACAGGGAATGAACACTGAAGCTTTCTTT.